This TCR beta chain comes out of a study of T cells in Graves' hyperthyroidism and ophthalmopathy. Overall study findings and caveats: Using 13 V-J features, a model discriminated ophthalmopathy from stable hyperthyroidism.

Duration under 3 months, a NOSPECS grade of at least 4, and a Clinical Activity Score of at least 3 characterized the ophthalmopathy patients. Each diagnosis drew on symptoms, thyroxine, TRAb, thyroid ultrasound and orbital computed tomography findings. This clonotype has at least ten counts. Its cognate antigen is unknown. The CDR3 contains 15 residues. Per germline, CDR1 MNHNY and CDR2 SVGAGI (reference sequence). The germline V and J ends were trimmed by 0 bases and 5 bases, with 12 bases remaining between them. TCR beta CDR3 sequences were amplified from RNA transcripts. A set of HTBI primers served as the primers for a first-round RT-PCR of the TCR CDR3. TCRdb reanalysed the multiplex PCR reads using MiXCR and keeps one entry per CDR3 protein. The data contain some 300,000 distinct CDR3 sequences, roughly 20% of them singletons.

The V gene is TRBV6-6, the J gene TRBJ2-3; D is perhaps TRBD1 or TRBD2 (5 bases each). The sequence derives from a man aged 50-60 years with Graves' ophthalmopathy. Sequenced material: blood. The CDR3 DNA reads as TGTGCCAGCAGTTACTCCGGGACGCCAGGAGATACGCAGTATTTT. Amino acids: CASSYSGTPGDTQYF.